This T cell receptor (beta chain) came from a study of blood T cell repertoires in COVID-19. Per the germline V gene, CDR1 is SGHNT and CDR2 is YENEEA. Trimming took 0 bases from V and 4 from J, leaving 6 bases between them. The CDR3 runs to 13 residues. Sequencing was performed with immunoSEQ multiplex PCR; in TCRdb, only in-frame clones are kept and a portion is missing. The sample has approximately 250,000 clones; 80% to 90% are singletons. This chain links TRBV11-3 with TRBJ1-1; D ambiguous. The clonotype was recovered from a woman aged 40 to 49 who had recovered from COVID-19. The sample was peripheral blood. As DNA, the CDR3 is TGTGCCAGCAGCTTAGACACGGTCACTGAAGCTTTCTTT. It specifies CASSLDTVTEAFF.